Presented here are 13 T cell receptor beta chains from one specimen sequenced in a study of Graves' ophthalmopathy and Graves' hyperthyroidism. RNA served as the template for amplifying TCR beta CDR3 regions. A first-round RT-PCR used HTBI primers, followed by a second-round multiplex PCR. A single record per CDR3 protein comes from TCRdb applying MiXCR to the multiplex PCR reads. The sample has 200,000 to 250,000 distinct CDR3 sequences, around 30% seen once. The sequenced material came from peripheral blood. The receptor source for this set is a man aged 50-60 years with Graves' ophthalmopathy.

Ten or more counts support this clonotype. The J gene is TRBJ1-1, the V gene TRBV15; no clear D. V was trimmed by 0 bases and J by 7 bases, leaving 9 bases between them. Germline values: CDR1 LNHNV, CDR2 YYDKDF (reference sequence). CDR3 length equals 13 residues. The CDR3 reads CATSRDSGNEAFF. The CDR3 region has the DNA TGTGCCACCAGCAGAGATTCGGGGAATGAAGCTTTCTTT.

The V call is TRBV28, the J call TRBJ1-2, with D unresolved. Looked up from germline, CDR1 is MDHEN and CDR2 is SYDVKM. There are 14 residues in the CDR3. Trimming took off 4 bases at V and 6 bases at J, with 15 bases between the two ends. The CDR3 DNA sequence: TGTGCCAGCAGTTCCCGCCCGGGCCGGGATGGCTACACCTTC. It codes for CASSSRPGRDGYTF.

This clonotype was detected ten times or more. This chain joins TRBV28 and TRBJ2-7; a weak D match, TRBD1 (6 bases). The CDR3 loop spans 16 amino acids. Germline V CDR1 and CDR2: MDHEN, SYDVKM. Trimming took 4 bases from V and 2 from J, leaving 18 bases between them. The CDR3 DNA reads as TGTGCCAGCAGTTCCCCTCAGGGGACGGGTGCCTACGAGCAGTACTTC. This encodes CASSSPQGTGAYEQYF.

This clonotype was observed at least ten times. The chain couples TRBV5-1 to TRBJ2-7; TRBD1 or TRBD2 may be the D gene (5 bases each). Trimming took 5 bases from V and 7 from J, leaving 19 bases between them. The CDR3 runs 14 residues. From germline, CDR1 is SGHRS and CDR2 YFSETQ. This chain's CDR3 is CASSFSGPSKEQYF. CDR3 sequence (DNA): TGCGCCAGCAGTTTTTCGGGACCGTCTAAAGAGCAGTACTTC.

This clonotype was detected only a few times. The gene calls are TRBV6-1 and TRBJ2-7; weak D call: TRBD2 (6 bases). This CDR3 is built from 13 residues. Trimming cost V 8 bases and J 3 bases, with 14 bases left between them. Germline V CDR1 and CDR2: MNHNS, SASEGT. CDR3 in amino acids: CASGTPSNYEQYF. Written as DNA, the CDR3 is TGTGCCAGCGGGACTCCTTCTAACTACGAGCAGTACTTC.

The sample holds many counts of this clonotype. The genes are TRBV12-3 or TRBV12-4 and TRBJ1-1, with D uncertain. The CDR3 is 12 residues long. The V gene lost 6 bases and the J gene lost 1 base, with 6 bases spanning the gap. This chain's CDR3 is CASSQTNTEAFF. The CDR3 region has the DNA TGTGCCAGCAGCCAGACGAACACTGAAGCTTTCTTT.

This chain joins TRBV20-1 and TRBJ1-1; D uncertain. Between the trimmed V and J ends, which lost 1 base and 8 bases, there was a span of 2 bases. The germline V gene has CDR1 DFQATT and CDR2 SNEGSKA (reference sequence). The CDR3 is 9 residues long. CDR3 amino acids: CSARVEAFF. CDR3 bases: TGCAGTGCTAGAGTAGAAGCTTTCTTT.

Many counts were recorded for this clonotype. Compared with germline, one end of the junction differs, possibly owing to a read error. This chain connects TRBV11-2 to TRBJ2-7, with D maybe TRBD1 (6 bases). Germline-derived CDR1 and CDR2 are SGHAT and FQNNGV. This CDR3 has 13 residues. This CDR3 is CASSIHRVYGQYF. DNA of the CDR3: TGTGCCAGCAGCATACACAGGGTCTACGGGCAGTACTTC.

This clonotype was observed at least ten times. The chain is built from TRBV6-1 and TRBJ1-5, with D hard to call. Trimming cost V 3 bases and J 0 bases, with 12 bases left between them. Germline V CDR1 and CDR2: MNHNS, SASEGT. CDR3 length equals 16 residues. CDR3: CASSDGRKVSNQPQHF. The CDR3 DNA reads TGTGCCAGCAGTGACGGCCGTAAGGTTAGCAATCAGCCCCAGCATTTT.

This clonotype has a count of ten or more. The rearrangement joins TRBV29-1 to TRBJ2-4, with D possibly being TRBD2 (5 bases). This CDR3 region has 13 residues. Deletions cut 5 bases from V and 7 bases from J, with 15 bases between. The germline CDR1 and CDR2 sequences are SQVTM and ANQGSEA. The CDR3 here is CSVFRKEVNIQYF. The CDR3 coding sequence is TGCAGCGTTTTTAGGAAGGAGGTCAACATTCAGTACTTC.

This clonotype was counted many times. The chain couples TRBV5-1 to TRBJ2-2; either TRBD1 or TRBD2 may fit D (5 bases each). V lost 4 bases and J 4 bases, leaving 17 bases between the germline ends. CDR3 size: 16 residues. The V gene's germline CDR1 is SGHRS and CDR2 YFSETQ. CDR3 region: CASSPRGPRGTGELFF. The CDR3 coding sequence is TGCGCCAGCAGCCCAAGGGGACCCCGGGGCACCGGGGAGCTGTTTTTT.

This clonotype has at least ten counts. CDR3 sequence (DNA): TGTGCCAGCAGCCCGAGACTAGACGACGGGGAGCTGTTTTTT. Protein product: CASSPRLDDGELFF. The chain joins TRBV9 to TRBJ2-2, with a tentative D call TRBD2 (6 bases). The CDR3 length is 14 residues. The ends were cut back, 4 bases at V and 7 bases at J, with 14 bases in the middle. CDR1 is SGDLS and CDR2 is YYNGEE in the germline V gene.

In its sample, this clonotype was seen a few times. The V gene is TRBV7-2, the J gene TRBJ2-5, with 12 nucleotides matching TRBD2. V lost 3 bases, J lost 7 bases, and 9 bases stayed unmatched. The length of the CDR3 is 16 residues. CDR1 SGHTA and CDR2 FQGNSA come from the germline V gene. The CDR3 DNA sequence: TGTGCCAGCAGCTTTCAACTAGCGGGAGGTCTTGGGACCCAGTACTTC. It translates to CASSFQLAGGLGTQYF. Full variable domain (rest looked up from reference TRBV7-2 and TRBJ2-5): GAGVSQSPSNKVTEKGKDVELRCDPISGHTALYWYRQSLGQGLEFLIYFQGNSAPDKSGLPSDRFSAERTGGSVSTLTIQRTQQEDSAVYLCASSFQLAGGLGTQYFGPGTRLLVL.